What follows are 16 T cell receptor beta chains derived from one specimen sequenced in a study of blood T cell repertoires in COVID-19. Repertoires were generated with immunoSEQ multiplex PCR, while TCRdb's copy carries only in-frame clones and drops some. The sample lists 75,000 to 85,000 clones, 86% occurring once. Sequencing was performed on peripheral blood. These receptors came from a human donor in a cohort sampled during active COVID-19.

The rearrangement uses TRBV6-6 and TRBJ1-1; D is ambiguous. The CDR3 runs to 13 residues. The V end was cut by 6 bases, the J end by 4 bases, with 12 bases between. Germline V gene lookup returns CDR1 MNHNY and CDR2 SVGAGI (reference sequence). CDR3 DNA sequence: TGTGCCAGCAGCGGGGTTTATGGCACTGAAGCTTTCTTT. Translation: CASSGVYGTEAFF.

V usage is TRBV18 and J usage is TRBJ1-1; 7 nucleotides agree with TRBD1. The trim removed 3 bases at V and 1 base at J, leaving 11 bases unmatched. CDR3 length: 17 residues. CDR1 and CDR2 (germline): KGHSH, LQKENI. The DNA of the CDR3 is TGTGCCAGCTCACCCGGCAGGGGGTTTGTTTGGAACACTGAAGCTTTCTTT. Protein: CASSPGRGFVWNTEAFF.

The chain employs TRBV10-3 and TRBJ1-2; D remains unclear. V lost 0 bases and J 5 bases, leaving 7 bases between the germline ends. Germline V lookup: CDR1 ENHRY, CDR2 SYGVKD. This CDR3 comprises 13 residues. CDR3 sequence (DNA): TGTGCCATCAGTGAGTCTACAGAGTATGGCTACACCTTC. Translating it yields CAISESTEYGYTF.

On this clone itself: As the CDR3 is not closed by the conserved phenylalanine or tryptophan, this likely results from a read error. The DNA is omitted, as the CDR3 cannot be located on it reliably, and the CDR3 follows TCRdb's listing. The gene calls are TRBV23-1 and TRBJ2-2; the D call of TRBD2 is as the table states it, not checked on the DNA. TRBV23-1 qualifies as an ORF whose function is uncertain. The CDR3 adds up to 11 amino acids, both ends counted. This CDR3 reads CASSQSMRRIS.

This chain links TRBV6-5 with TRBJ2-1; TRBD2 aligns across 11 bases. This CDR3 is 15 amino acids long. The junction had 4 bases not matched to a gene; V was cut back by 7 bases and J by 2 bases. Looked up from germline, CDR1 is MNHEY and CDR2 is SVGAGI. CDR3 region: CASIPGLAAYNEQFF. The CDR3 bases are TGTGCCAGCATACCGGGACTAGCGGCCTACAATGAGCAGTTCTTC.

V usage is TRBV29-1 and J usage is TRBJ1-1; D is unclear. V gave up 7 bases and J gave up 1 base, with 13 bases separating them. CDR3 size: 13 residues. CDR1 SQVTM and CDR2 ANQGSEA come from the germline V gene. CDR3 in DNA: TGCAGCGGGAGGCTCGGGGAGAACACTGAAGCTTTCTTT. The encoded protein is CSGRLGENTEAFF. The whole variable domain, filled in from reference TRBV29-1 and TRBJ1-1, reads SAVISQKPSRDICQRGTSLTIQCQVDSQVTMMFWYRQQPGQSLTLIATANQGSEATYESGFVIDKFPISRPNLTFSTLTVSNMSPEDSSIYLCSGRLGENTEAFFGQGTRLTVV.

This clone was counted a single time. The genes are TRBV19 and TRBJ2-1; 10 nucleotides line up with TRBD1. V dropped 5 bases and J dropped 8; count of bases not matched to a gene: 9. Per germline, CDR1 LNHDA and CDR2 SQIVND (reference sequence). The CDR3 length is 15 residues. CDR3 nucleotides: TGTGCCAGTAGTTTACCCGGGACAGGGGAGGATGAGCAGTTCTTC. It encodes CASSLPGTGEDEQFF.

The chain has TRBV12-5 and TRBJ2-7; D is unresolved. The V and J ends lost 2 bases and 2 bases respectively, with 7 bases between them. CDR3 length: 13 residues. From germline, CDR1 is LGHNT and CDR2 FRNRAP. CDR3 loop: CASGLRRTYEQYF. CDR3 DNA: TGTGCTAGTGGTTTGCGCAGAACCTACGAGCAGTACTTC.

V gene TRBV7-2 combines with J gene TRBJ2-2, with 9 bases identical to TRBD2. V trimming: 2 bases; J trimming: 5 bases; junction bases outside the gene matches: 6. CDR1 and CDR2 (germline): SGHTA, FQGNSA. The CDR3 extends over 16 amino acids. Written as DNA, the CDR3 is TGTGCCAGCAGCTTATGGGTTAGCGGGAGAACCGGGGAGCTGTTTTTT. Amino acid sequence: CASSLWVSGRTGELFF.

This chain connects TRBV27 to TRBJ2-1; TRBD1 matches 9 bases. V trimming: 6 bases; J trimming: 9 bases; junction bases outside the gene matches: 12. The CDR3 covers 15 residues. Germline V gene sequence: CDR1 MNHEY, CDR2 SMNVEV (reference sequence). The chain's CDR3 is CASSPGTGLRGEQFF. The CDR3 DNA follows: TGTGCCAGCAGCCCCGGGACAGGGCTGAGGGGTGAGCAGTTCTTC.

The J gene is TRBJ1-1, the V gene TRBV5-1; D is unresolved. V dropped 6 bases and J dropped 3 bases, with 15 bases sitting between them. The length of the CDR3 is 14 residues. The germline V gene encodes CDR1 SGHRS and CDR2 YFSETQ. The CDR3 DNA is TGCGCCAGCATCCCAGGCCCCTCGGACACTGAAGCTTTCTTT. This gives the protein CASIPGPSDTEAFF.

The rearrangement joins TRBV6-6 to TRBJ1-1; a weak D match, TRBD1 (5 bases). The CDR3 totals 16 residues. The germline gives CDR1 MNHNY, CDR2 SVGAGI (reference sequence). V was trimmed by 5 bases and J by 1 base, leaving 17 bases between them. The CDR3 coding sequence is TGTGCCAGCAGTCGATATTCAACAGGCAGGAACACTGAAGCTTTCTTT. Residues: CASSRYSTGRNTEAFF.

This clone has a single count. V and J are TRBV9 and TRBJ1-1; D remains ambiguous. This CDR3 is 15 amino acids long. The germline V gene encodes CDR1 SGDLS and CDR2 YYNGEE. The germline V and J ends were trimmed by 4 bases and 0 bases, with 13 bases remaining between them. The CDR3, as DNA: TGTGCCAGCAGCCAACAGACGGTCCTGAACACTGAAGCTTTCTTT. Protein: CASSQQTVLNTEAFF. The variable domain in full, completed from reference TRBV9 and TRBJ1-1, reads DSGVTQTPKHLITATGQRVTLRCSPRSGDLSVYWYQQSLDQGLQFLIQYYNGEERAKGNILERFSAQQFPDLHSELNLSSLELGDSALYFCASSQQTVLNTEAFFGQGTRLTVV.

V gene TRBV10-3 combines with J gene TRBJ1-2; the D gene is possibly TRBD1 (5 bases). Trimming took off 2 bases at V and 4 bases at J, with 11 bases between the two ends. The CDR3 runs 14 residues. Germline V lookup: CDR1 ENHRY, CDR2 SYGVKD. As DNA, the CDR3 is TGTGCCATCAGTGAGGTGGTCCAGGGCTATGGCTACACCTTC. Residues: CAISEVVQGYGYTF.

The rearrangement links TRBV5-1 to TRBJ1-1, with 8 bases identical to TRBD1. Germline-derived CDR1 and CDR2 are SGHRS and YFSETQ. The CDR3 spans 14 residues. Trimming removed 4 bases from V and 4 bases from J; junction bases left unmatched: 6. The CDR3 region is CASSLDRAGTEAFF. Here the CDR3 DNA reads TGCGCCAGCAGCCTGGACAGGGCGGGCACTGAAGCTTTCTTT.

This CDR3 is CSAVVRYTGGYTF. CDR3 nucleotide sequence: TGCAGCGCCGTAGTGAGATATACCGGTGGCTACACCTTC. The rearrangement uses TRBV29-1 and TRBJ1-2; no clear D gene. This CDR3 comprises 13 residues. V was pared by 7 bases and J by 7 bases, with 19 bases between. Germline V lookup: CDR1 SQVTM, CDR2 ANQGSEA.